This passage covers 31 T cell receptor beta chains from one sample sequenced in a study of CD8+ T cells in alopecia areata. It was cDNA, reverse transcribed from extracted RNA, that served as the sequencing template. Measured with immunoSEQ multiplex PCR; TCRdb has only the in-frame clones, and not every one. The sample consists of 170,000 or so clones, 50% to 60% of them appearing once. The specimen comprised CD4+ T cells sorted from blood, sampled at week 0. The receptor set was obtained from a human donor with alopecia areata.

J is TRBJ1-1 and V is TRBV30; 8 bases are a match to TRBD1. The V segment lost 3 bases and the J segment 4 bases; nucleotides outside the gene matches: 7. Germline V gives CDR1 GTSNPN, CDR2 SVGIG (reference sequence). The CDR3 has 14 amino acids. DNA of the CDR3: TGTGCCTGGAGGACGCGACAGGGGAGCACTGAAGCTTTCTTT. Residues: CAWRTRQGSTEAFF.

V gene TRBV4-1 combines with J gene TRBJ2-5, with D unclear. The V end lost 2 bases, the J end lost 4 bases, and 11 bases lay between the germline ends. CDR1 is MGHRA and CDR2 is YSYEKL in the germline V gene. This CDR3 spans 14 amino acids. The CDR3 nucleotides are TGCGCCAGCAGCCAAATGGGGTGGGGAGAGACCCAGTACTTC. The encoded protein is CASSQMGWGETQYF.

This chain joins TRBV29-1 and TRBJ2-3; possible D gene TRBD1, 6 bases. With 4 bases removed from V and 1 base from J, the gap between germline ends came to 12 bases. The CDR3 loop spans 14 amino acids. Germline loops: CDR1 SQVTM, CDR2 ANQGSEA. CDR3 nucleotides: TGCAGCGTTGGGGGCAGGGGACGCACAGATACGCAGTATTTT. It translates to CSVGGRGRTDTQYF.

A few counts support this clone. V is TRBV29-1 and J is TRBJ1-1; 8 bases fit TRBD1. With 5 bases clipped from V and 4 bases from J, the junction kept 9 bases outside the gene matches. The CDR3 covers 14 residues. CDR1 and CDR2 from the germline V gene are SQVTM and ANQGSEA. This chain's CDR3 is CSVRRRTGPTEAFF. The CDR3 DNA sequence: TGCAGCGTTCGTCGGCGGACAGGGCCCACTGAAGCTTTCTTT.

The V and J genes are TRBV19 and TRBJ1-5, with TRBD1 matching 9 bases. V shed 4 bases and J 0 bases; nucleotides not matched to a gene: 4. The CDR3 contains 16 residues. CDR1 and CDR2 (germline): LNHDA, SQIVND (reference sequence). CDR3 residues: CASSTTGGFSNQPQHF. DNA for the CDR3: TGTGCCAGTAGTACAACAGGGGGCTTTAGCAATCAGCCCCAGCATTTT.

This clone appeared a few times. J is TRBJ1-2 and V is TRBV29-1, with D maybe TRBD1 (5 bases). The CDR3 totals 14 residues. With 4 bases removed from V and 2 bases from J, the gap between germline ends came to 14 bases. The germline gives CDR1 SQVTM, CDR2 ANQGSEA. The CDR3 DNA is TGCAGCGTTGGCGGAGACAGCCGAAACTATGGCTACACCTTC. It translates to CSVGGDSRNYGYTF. The full variable domain, its missing parts supplied by reference TRBV29-1 and TRBJ1-2, is SAVISQKPSRDICQRGTSLTIQCQVDSQVTMMFWYRQQPGQSLTLIATANQGSEATYESGFVIDKFPISRPNLTFSTLTVSNMSPEDSSIYLCSVGGDSRNYGYTFGSGTRLTVV.

The rearrangement uses TRBV4-1 and TRBJ2-2; no reliable D call. Trimming left V 6 bases short and J 1 base short, with 6 bases between. There are 13 residues in the CDR3. Germline V gives CDR1 MGHRA, CDR2 YSYEKL. As DNA, the CDR3 is TGCGCCAGCAGTCACAGGAACACCGGGGAGCTGTTTTTT. Its protein product is CASSHRNTGELFF.

V is TRBV5-1 and J is TRBJ2-7, with D perhaps TRBD1 (7 bases). The CDR3 extends over 18 amino acids. The ends were cut back, 0 bases at V and 5 bases at J, with 24 bases in the middle. Germline lookup yields CDR1 SGHRS and CDR2 YFSETQ. CDR3 bases: TGCGCCAGCAGCTTGGTCCAACTGGGCAGGGGGGTCTCGGACGAGCAGTACTTC. This codes for CASSLVQLGRGVSDEQYF.

This rearrangement joins TRBV18 to TRBJ1-1, with TRBD1 identical over 7 bases. This CDR3 spans 14 amino acids. With V trimmed by 6 bases and J by 3 bases, 7 bases remained unmatched. Germline values: CDR1 KGHSH, CDR2 LQKENI. CDR3 bases: TGTGCCAGCTCGCCTCAGGGGGGGGACACTGAAGCTTTCTTT. Translating it yields CASSPQGGDTEAFF. Together with reference TRBV18 and TRBJ1-1, the CDR3 gives the full variable domain: NAGVMQNPRHLVRRRGQEARLRCSPMKGHSHVYWYRQLPEEGLKFMVYLQKENIIDESGMPKERFSAEFPKEGPSILRIQQVVRGDSAAYFCASSPQGGDTEAFFGQGTRLTVV.

J is TRBJ2-3 and V is TRBV30; TRBD1 matches 10 bases. Germline CDR1 reads GTSNPN; CDR2 reads SVGIG (reference sequence). This CDR3 region has 13 residues. With V trimmed by 3 bases and J by 8 bases, 5 bases remained unmatched. The CDR3 protein is CAWSETGGFTQYF. CDR3 nucleotides: TGTGCCTGGAGCGAGACAGGGGGCTTTACGCAGTATTTT.

The chain combines TRBV7-9 with TRBJ1-5; TRBD1 matches 10 bases. CDR1 and CDR2 from the germline V gene are SEHNR and FQNEAQ (reference sequence). The CDR3 is made up of 15 amino acids. V lost 5 bases, J lost 3 bases, and 4 bases stayed unmatched. The CDR3 DNA sequence: TGTGCCAGCAGCAGAGGGACAGGGGACAATCAGCCCCAGCATTTT. Translating it yields CASSRGTGDNQPQHF.

The V call is TRBV4-1, the J call TRBJ1-2; D is perhaps TRBD1 (5 bases). Looked up from germline, CDR1 is MGHRA and CDR2 is YSYEKL. This CDR3 contains 14 residues. The V end lost 1 base, the J end lost 4 bases, and 10 bases lay between the germline ends. Here the CDR3 DNA reads TGCGCCAGCAGCCAAGTCTCCGGGGGCTATGGCTACACCTTC. Translation gives CASSQVSGGYGYTF.

This clone appeared a few times. This rearrangement joins TRBV30 to TRBJ2-1, with 8 bases lining up with TRBD2. The CDR3 spans 13 residues. The junction had 7 bases not matched to a gene; V was cut back by 7 bases and J by 5 bases. Per germline, CDR1 GTSNPN and CDR2 SVGIG (reference sequence). CDR3 in amino acids: CASFGGGHNEQFF. In DNA form, the CDR3 reads TGTGCCTCCTTCGGGGGGGGACACAATGAGCAGTTCTTC.

The chain recombines TRBV7-9 with TRBJ1-4; unclear D gene. CDR1 is SEHNR, CDR2 FQNEAQ, per germline (reference sequence). Trimming left V 2 bases short and J 3 bases short, with 7 bases between. This CDR3 spans 14 amino acids. The CDR3: CASSLIQANEKLFF. The CDR3 DNA reads as TGTGCCAGCAGCTTAATCCAGGCTAATGAAAAACTGTTTTTT.

This clone was picked up a small number of times. This sequence joins TRBV18 and TRBJ2-7, with 12 bases matching TRBD1. CDR1 and CDR2 (germline): KGHSH, LQKENI. V lost 3 bases and J lost 4; bases outside the gene matches: 7. The CDR3 spans 16 residues. The CDR3 spells CASSPLPGQGAYEQYF. The CDR3 nucleotides are TGTGCCAGCTCACCTCTCCCGGGACAGGGGGCATACGAGCAGTACTTC. The full variable domain, completed using reference TRBV18 and TRBJ2-7, is NAGVMQNPRHLVRRRGQEARLRCSPMKGHSHVYWYRQLPEEGLKFMVYLQKENIIDESGMPKERFSAEFPKEGPSILRIQQVVRGDSAAYFCASSPLPGQGAYEQYFGPGTRLTVT.

The V and J genes are TRBV19 and TRBJ1-2, with D hard to call. This CDR3 comprises 11 residues. CDR1 and CDR2 from the germline V gene are LNHDA and SQIVND (reference sequence). V gave up 3 bases and J gave up 7 bases, with 6 bases separating them. The CDR3 loop is CASSIGVGYTF. In nucleotides, the CDR3 is TGTGCCAGTAGTATCGGGGTTGGCTACACCTTC.

The V call is TRBV30, the J call TRBJ1-1, with D possibly matching TRBD1 (5 bases). Trimming cost V 4 bases and J 3 bases, with 12 bases left between them. Germline lookup yields CDR1 GTSNPN and CDR2 SVGIG (reference sequence). The CDR3 runs to 13 residues. As DNA, the CDR3 is TGTGCCTGGAACCGGGGCTTCCACACTGAAGCTTTCTTT. Translation: CAWNRGFHTEAFF.

V is TRBV15 and J is TRBJ1-5, with 9 bases identical to TRBD1. This CDR3 is 16 amino acids long. The J segment lost 3 bases and the V segment lost 1 base, leaving 4 bases of the junction unmatched. Germline-derived CDR1 and CDR2 are LNHNV and YYDKDF (reference sequence). Here the CDR3 reads CATSRGGTGNNQPQHF. The DNA for the CDR3 is TGTGCCACCAGCAGAGGAGGGACAGGGAACAATCAGCCCCAGCATTTT.

Note on this clone: This same CDR3 is encoded by further DNA sequences in the sample. This chain uses TRBV30 with TRBJ2-6; D might be TRBD1 (5 bases). CDR1 and CDR2 from the germline V gene are GTSNPN and SVGIG (reference sequence). The germline V and J ends were trimmed by 2 bases and 0 bases, with 5 bases remaining between them. The CDR3 consists of 14 residues. The CDR3 loop is CAWSQGSGANVLTF. In DNA, the CDR3 is TGTGCCTGGAGTCAGGGCTCTGGGGCCAACGTCCTGACTTTC.

This rearrangement joins TRBV6-4 to TRBJ1-1; TRBD1 is a possible D gene (6 bases). V was pared by 8 bases and J by 4 bases, with 14 bases between. The germline V gene encodes CDR1 MRHNA and CDR2 SNTAGT. This CDR3 spans 13 amino acids. The CDR3 protein is CASEGVAVTEAFF. CDR3 DNA sequence: TGTGCCAGCGAGGGGGTAGCAGTCACTGAAGCTTTCTTT.

The chain links TRBV29-1 to TRBJ2-3; no reliable D call. Germline V CDR1 and CDR2: SQVTM, ANQGSEA. The V gene lost 3 bases and the J gene lost 2 bases, with 9 bases spanning the gap. CDR3 length: 13 amino acids. The CDR3 DNA is TGCAGCGTTGAGATCGTCCTCACAGATACGCAGTATTTT. The encoded protein is CSVEIVLTDTQYF.

This rearrangement joins TRBV7-9 to TRBJ1-4; no firm D call. Between the trimmed V and J ends, which lost 1 base and 5 bases, there was a span of 20 bases. The CDR3 has 18 amino acids. Germline lookup yields CDR1 SEHNR and CDR2 FQNEAQ (reference sequence). In DNA, the CDR3 is TGTGCCAGCAGCTTAGTTTGGCAGGAAGGTTCGCAGAATGAAAAACTGTTTTTT. Its protein is CASSLVWQEGSQNEKLFF.

This chain uses TRBV2 with TRBJ2-7; D is unresolved. This CDR3 region has 11 residues. CDR1 is SNHLY, CDR2 FYNNEI, per germline. Trimming took 0 bases from V and 5 from J, leaving 2 bases between them. CDR3 sequence reads: CASSEAHEQYF. Written as DNA, the CDR3 is TGTGCCAGCAGTGAAGCACACGAGCAGTACTTC.

The chain recombines TRBV11-3 with TRBJ2-1, with a tentative D call TRBD2 (7 bases). This CDR3 region has 14 residues. Germline assignment: CDR1 SGHNT and CDR2 YENEEA. V lost 1 base to trimming and J lost 7 bases, with 11 bases between them. DNA for the CDR3: TGTGCCAGCAGCTTAGCGGGGGGCATGAATGAGCAGTTCTTC. Its translation: CASSLAGGMNEQFF.

With regard to this clone: The junction departs from the called germline gene at one end, perhaps through a read error. This chain connects TRBV5-1 to TRBJ1-1; D possibly corresponds to TRBD1 (5 bases). CDR1 SGHRS and CDR2 YFSETQ come from the germline V gene. The CDR3 covers 16 residues. CDR3 protein: CASSLDPPGLKTEAFF. In nucleotides, the CDR3 is TGCGCCAGCAGCTTGGACCCCCCAGGGTTGAAAACTGAAGCTTTCTTT.

The chain couples TRBV27 to TRBJ2-7, with D perhaps being TRBD1 or TRBD2 (6 bases each). This CDR3 spans 17 amino acids. Germline V gene data show CDR1 as MNHEY and CDR2 as SMNVEV (reference sequence). Trimming removed 0 bases from V and 7 bases from J, with 22 bases in between. CDR3 sequence (DNA): TGTGCCAGCAGTTTATCGGGGTGGCTCGGGGGCCAAGGGGAGCAGTACTTC. Its protein product is CASSLSGWLGGQGEQYF.

V and J are TRBV27 and TRBJ2-7; D is possibly TRBD2 (5 bases). The germline V gene has CDR1 MNHEY and CDR2 SMNVEV (reference sequence). The length of the CDR3 is 11 residues. The CDR3 coding sequence is TGTGCCAGCAGTCCGGGATTCTTTTCATGGGTC. Protein: CASSPGFFSWV.

The rearrangement uses TRBV2 and TRBJ2-7; 11 nucleotides align to TRBD2. The CDR3 totals 14 residues. Germline loops: CDR1 SNHLY, CDR2 FYNNEI. The V segment lost 5 bases and the J segment 3 bases; nucleotides outside the gene matches: 3. The CDR3 coding sequence is TGTGCCAGCAGTCCCGGGACTAGCGGCTACGAGCAGTACTTC. Residues: CASSPGTSGYEQYF.

This clone has more than one count but fewer than ten. The chain employs TRBV7-9 and TRBJ2-2; D uncertain. This CDR3 has 17 amino acids. Germline V gene sequence: CDR1 SEHNR, CDR2 FQNEAQ (reference sequence). Trimming shortened V by 5 bases and J by 0 bases, and 16 bases separated the two germline ends. The CDR3 region has the DNA TGTGCCAGCAGCCCCCCGGCCTACCCCACGAACACCGGGGAGCTGTTTTTT. Protein sequence: CASSPPAYPTNTGELFF. Based on the CDR3 plus reference TRBV7-9 and TRBJ2-2, the full variable domain is DTGVSQNPRHKITKRGQNVTFRCDPISEHNRLYWYRQTLGQGPEFLTYFQNEAQLEKSRLLSDRFSAERPKGSFSTLEIQRTEQGDSAMYLCASSPPAYPTNTGELFFGEGSRLTVL.

This rearrangement joins TRBV27 to TRBJ1-2, with 8 bases aligning to TRBD1. The germline V gene has CDR1 MNHEY and CDR2 SMNVEV (reference sequence). Trimming removed 4 bases from V and 7 bases from J; junction bases left unmatched: 14. This CDR3 spans 16 amino acids. The CDR3 reads CASSSLGQGGIGGYTF. CDR3 in DNA: TGTGCCAGCAGTTCCCTTGGACAGGGAGGTATAGGTGGCTACACCTTC.

This sequence joins TRBV7-2 and TRBJ2-7; perhaps TRBD1 as D (6 bases). CDR3 length: 15 residues. In germline, CDR1 is SGHTA, CDR2 FQGNSA. V was clipped by 4 bases and J by 2 bases, with 15 bases between them. Here the CDR3 DNA reads TGTGCCAGCAGCTCAGTACAGGGTTCAACCTACGAGCAGTACTTC. Translating gives CASSSVQGSTYEQYF.